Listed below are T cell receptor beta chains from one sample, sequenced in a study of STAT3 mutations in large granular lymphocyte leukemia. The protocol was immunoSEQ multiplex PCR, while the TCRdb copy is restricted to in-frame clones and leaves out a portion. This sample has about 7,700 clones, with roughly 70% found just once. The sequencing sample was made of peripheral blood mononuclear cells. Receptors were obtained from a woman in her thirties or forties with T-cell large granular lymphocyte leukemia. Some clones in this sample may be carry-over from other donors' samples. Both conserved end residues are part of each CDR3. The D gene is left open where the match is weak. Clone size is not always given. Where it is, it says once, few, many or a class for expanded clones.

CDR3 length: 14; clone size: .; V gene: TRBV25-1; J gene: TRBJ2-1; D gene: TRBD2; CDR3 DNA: TGTGCCAGCACCGGACTAGCGGGGGGAGATGAGCAGTTCTTC; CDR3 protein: CASTGLAGGDEQFF
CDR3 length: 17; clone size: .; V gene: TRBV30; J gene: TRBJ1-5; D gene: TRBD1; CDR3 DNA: TGTGCCTGGAGTTTCCGGGACAGTATACTAAGCAATCAGCCCCAGCATTTT; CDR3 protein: CAWSFRDSILSNQPQHF
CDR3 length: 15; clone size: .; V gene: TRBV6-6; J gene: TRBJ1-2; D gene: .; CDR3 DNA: TGTGCCAGCAGTTACTCAGTCGGGACGGCATATGGCTACACCTTC; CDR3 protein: CASSYSVGTAYGYTF
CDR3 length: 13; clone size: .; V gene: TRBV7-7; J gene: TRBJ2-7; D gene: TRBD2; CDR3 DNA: TGTGCTAGCAGCGAGAGCCTAGCGGGCGAGCAGTACTTC; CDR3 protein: CASSESLAGEQYF
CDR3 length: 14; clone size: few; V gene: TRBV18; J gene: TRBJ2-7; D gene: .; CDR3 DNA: TGTGCCAGCTCACCACAAGGACGCTCCTACGAGCAGTACTTC; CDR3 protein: CASSPQGRSYEQYF
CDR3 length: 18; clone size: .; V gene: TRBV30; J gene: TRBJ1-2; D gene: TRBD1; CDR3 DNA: TGTGCCTGGAGTATGCCTCCGGGACAGGGGGCTACTAACTATGGCTACACCTTC; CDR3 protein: CAWSMPPGQGATNYGYTF
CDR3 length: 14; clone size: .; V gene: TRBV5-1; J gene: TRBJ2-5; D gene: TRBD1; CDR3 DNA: TGCGCCAGCAGCCAGACAGGGGCGGGGGAGACCCAGTACTTC; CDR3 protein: CASSQTGAGETQYF
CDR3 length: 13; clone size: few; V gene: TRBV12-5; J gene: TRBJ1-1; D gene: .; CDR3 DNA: TGTGCTAGTGGTTTGGTACAGGGCACTGAAGCTTTCTTT; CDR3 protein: CASGLVQGTEAFF
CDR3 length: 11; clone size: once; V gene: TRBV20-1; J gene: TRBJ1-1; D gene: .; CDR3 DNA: TGCAGTGCTGATGGGTACACTGAAGCTTTCTTT; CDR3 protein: CSADGYTEAFF
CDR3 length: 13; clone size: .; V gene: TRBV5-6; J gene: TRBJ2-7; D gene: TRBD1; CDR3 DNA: TGTGCCAGCAGCCCGGGACAGCACTACGAGCAGTACTTC; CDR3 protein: CASSPGQHYEQYF
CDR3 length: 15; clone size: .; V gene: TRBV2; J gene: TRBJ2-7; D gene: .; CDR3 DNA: TGTGCCAGCAGTGTTCTCCGACGGACCTCCTACGAGCAGTACTTC; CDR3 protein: CASSVLRRTSYEQYF
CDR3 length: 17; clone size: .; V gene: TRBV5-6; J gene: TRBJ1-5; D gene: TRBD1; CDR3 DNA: TGTGCCAGCAGCTTGGTCTCGGGACAGGGTCGGAATCAGCCCCAGCATTTT; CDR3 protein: CASSLVSGQGRNQPQHF
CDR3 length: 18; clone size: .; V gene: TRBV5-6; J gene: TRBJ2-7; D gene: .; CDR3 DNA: TGTGCCAGCAGCTCCCTTCATTGGCAGTCCAAAGTCCACTACGAGCAGTACTTC; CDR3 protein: CASSSLHWQSKVHYEQYF
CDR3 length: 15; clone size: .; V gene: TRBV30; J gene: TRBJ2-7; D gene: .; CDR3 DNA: TGTGCCTGGAGTGTTGGACCGGGACATCGGTACGAGCAGTACTTC; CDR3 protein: CAWSVGPGHRYEQYF
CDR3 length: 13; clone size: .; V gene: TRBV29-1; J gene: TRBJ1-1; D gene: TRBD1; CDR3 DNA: TGCAGCGTTGCGGGACAGGGAGCCACTGAAGCTTTCTTT; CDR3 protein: CSVAGQGATEAFF
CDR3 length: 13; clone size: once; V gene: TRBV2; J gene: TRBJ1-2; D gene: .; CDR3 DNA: TGTGCCAGCAGTGAACGGAGGGACTATGGCTACACCTTC; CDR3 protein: CASSERRDYGYTF
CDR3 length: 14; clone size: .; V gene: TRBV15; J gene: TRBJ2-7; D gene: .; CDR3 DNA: TGTGCCACCTTCGCCCTGTCGGGATCGGTCGAGCAGTACTTC; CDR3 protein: CATFALSGSVEQYF
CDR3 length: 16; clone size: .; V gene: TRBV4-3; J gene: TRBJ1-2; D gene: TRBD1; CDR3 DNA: TGCGCCAGCAGCCAAGATCGGGACAGCAGCTCCTATGGCTACACCTTC; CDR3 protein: CASSQDRDSSSYGYTF
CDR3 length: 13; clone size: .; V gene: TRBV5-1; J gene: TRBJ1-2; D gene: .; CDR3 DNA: TGCGCCAGCAGCGAGACAGGTACTTATGGCTACACCTTC; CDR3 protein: CASSETGTYGYTF
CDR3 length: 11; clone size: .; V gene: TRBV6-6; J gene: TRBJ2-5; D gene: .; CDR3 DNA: TGTGCCAGCAGCCTCCGTGAGACCCAGTACTTC; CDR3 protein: CASSLRETQYF
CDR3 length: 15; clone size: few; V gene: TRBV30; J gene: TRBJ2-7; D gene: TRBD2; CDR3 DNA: TGTGCCTGGAGTGCGATGGGGGGGGTGTCCTACGAGCAGTACTTC; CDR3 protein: CAWSAMGGVSYEQYF
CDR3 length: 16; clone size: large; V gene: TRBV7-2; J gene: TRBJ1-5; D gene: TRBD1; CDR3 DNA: TGTGCCAGCAGCTCAACACCGACAGGGTTTAATCAGCCCCAGCATTTT; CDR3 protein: CASSSTPTGFNQPQHF
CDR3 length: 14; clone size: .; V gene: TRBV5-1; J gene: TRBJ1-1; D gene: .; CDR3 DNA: TGCGCCAGCAGCCTCGAACTGGGGAACACTGAAGCTTTCTTT; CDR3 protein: CASSLELGNTEAFF
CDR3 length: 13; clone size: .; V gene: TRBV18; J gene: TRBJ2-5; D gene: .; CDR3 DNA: TGTGCCAGCTCACCAGACAGTCAAGAGACCCAGTACTTC; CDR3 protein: CASSPDSQETQYF
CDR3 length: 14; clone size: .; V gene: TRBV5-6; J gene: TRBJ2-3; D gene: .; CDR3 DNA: TGTGCCAGCAGCTTCCAACAGGGTGCAGATACGCAGTATTTT; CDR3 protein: CASSFQQGADTQYF
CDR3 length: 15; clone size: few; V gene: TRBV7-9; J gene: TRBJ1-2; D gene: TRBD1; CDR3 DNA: TGTGCCAGCAGCCCCCTGACAGGGTGGAACTATGGCTACACCTTC; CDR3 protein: CASSPLTGWNYGYTF
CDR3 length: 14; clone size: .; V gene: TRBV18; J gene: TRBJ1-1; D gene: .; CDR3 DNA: TGTGCCAGCTCACCTCGAAGGGCGGACACTGAAGCTTTCTTT; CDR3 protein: CASSPRRADTEAFF
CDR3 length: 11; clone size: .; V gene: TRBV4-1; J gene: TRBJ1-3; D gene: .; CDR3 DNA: TGCGCCAGCAGCCAAGGAAACACCATATATTTT; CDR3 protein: CASSQGNTIYF